Shown below are 22 T cell receptor beta chains from a single sample sequenced in a study of cytomegalovirus exposure and HLA in healthy donors. Primers included in the PCR were 60 Vbeta and 13 Jbeta primers. Profiled with immunoSEQ multiplex PCR; TCRdb holds only in-frame clones, not every one. The table lists 95,000 to 100,000 clones, 76% of them singletons, with 2% to 2.5% in the top ten. The sequenced sample was PBMCs. The receptors here all came from a man aged 40-55 years in good health and CMV-seronegative.

Remarks on this clone: One end of the junction fails to match germline, which may point to a read error. The rearrangement links TRBV29-1 to TRBJ2-3; D gene unclear. The germline gives CDR1 SQVTM, CDR2 ANQGSEA. The CDR3 sequence is 12 residues long. The DNA for the CDR3 is TGCAGCGTTGCCCCCCTGAGAGATAAGCAGTATTTT. This encodes CSVAPLRDKQYF.

This clone has a single count. The V and J genes are TRBV6-5 and TRBJ2-7, with D uncertain. With 0 bases removed from V and 2 bases from J, the gap between germline ends came to 11 bases. CDR1 is MNHEY, CDR2 SVGAGI, per germline. CDR3 length: 15 amino acids. CDR3 sequence (DNA): TGTGCCAGCAGTTACTCGAACTACGGCACCTACGAGCAGTACTTC. Protein: CASSYSNYGTYEQYF.

This clone is a singleton in its sample. This chain connects TRBV5-4 to TRBJ2-1, with TRBD1 identical over 8 bases. The CDR3 is 15 residues long. The germline CDR1 and CDR2 sequences are SGHNT and YYREEE (reference sequence). After removal of 0 bases from V and 9 bases from J, the junction contained 8 bases not matched to a gene. The CDR3, as DNA: TGTGCCAGCAGCTTGGACAGGGGGGCCAGGGGTGAGCAGTTCTTC. Translated: CASSLDRGARGEQFF.

This chain links TRBV15 with TRBJ2-3; tentatively, D is TRBD2 (6 bases). Per germline, CDR1 LNHNV and CDR2 YYDKDF (reference sequence). CDR3 length: 16 amino acids. Between the trimmed V and J ends, which lost 4 bases and 0 bases, there was a span of 14 bases. CDR3 coding DNA: TGTGCCACCAGCAACCGCCTAGCGCCCAGCACAGATACGCAGTATTTT. Its protein is CATSNRLAPSTDTQYF.

The chain recombines TRBV30 with TRBJ2-1; 8 bases are shared with TRBD2. Germline V CDR1 and CDR2: GTSNPN, SVGIG (reference sequence). The CDR3 spans 15 residues. The J segment lost 6 bases and the V segment lost 2 bases, leaving 9 bases of the junction unmatched. CDR3 sequence: CAWSRGGGRPNEQFF. The CDR3, as DNA: TGTGCCTGGAGTAGGGGCGGGGGGCGTCCCAATGAGCAGTTCTTC. The variable domain in full, with the rest retrieved from reference TRBV30 and TRBJ2-1, is SQTIHQWPATLVQPVGSPLSLECTVEGTSNPNLYWYRQAAGRGLQLLFYSVGIGQISSEVPQNLSASRPQDRQFILSSKKLLLSDSGFYLCAWSRGGGRPNEQFFGPGTRLTVL.

J is TRBJ1-3 and V is TRBV6-5; 7 positions match TRBD1. V dropped 5 bases and J dropped 0; count of bases not matched to a gene: 4. Germline CDR1 is MNHEY and CDR2 is SVGAGI. This CDR3 contains 15 residues. The CDR3 here is CASSTDRDSGNTIYF. As DNA, the CDR3 is TGTGCCAGCAGTACCGACAGGGACTCTGGAAACACCATATATTTT.

V is TRBV6-6 and J is TRBJ2-2; D is unclear. Germline CDR1 and CDR2: MNHNY and SVGAGI (reference sequence). CDR3 length: 12 amino acids. V lost 5 bases to trimming and J lost 6 bases, with 7 bases between them. The CDR3 reads CASSPSSGELFF. The CDR3 DNA is TGTGCCAGCAGTCCCTCGTCCGGGGAGCTGTTTTTT.

The V gene is TRBV9, the J gene TRBJ2-1, with TRBD1 as a possible D gene (5 bases). CDR1 is SGDLS, CDR2 YYNGEE, per germline. The CDR3 covers 14 residues. Trimming removed 0 bases at V and 5 bases at J, with 9 bases between. The CDR3 DNA follows: TGTGCCAGCAGCGTAGAAAGGGGTCACAATGAGCAGTTCTTC. Protein product: CASSVERGHNEQFF.

This clone was picked up one time. CDR3 sequence (DNA): TGTGCCAGCAGCTTAGCGCCGTGGCACCGGAGTGGCAATCAGCCCCAGCATTTT. Translating it yields CASSLAPWHRSGNQPQHF. The V call is TRBV7-2, the J call TRBJ1-5, with D uncertain. Trimming cost V 0 bases and J 2 bases, with 17 bases left between them. The CDR3 extends over 18 amino acids. Germline CDR1 SGHTA, CDR2 FQGNSA.

This clone was picked up a small number of times. This rearrangement joins TRBV18 to TRBJ1-2; maybe TRBD1 (6 bases). Deletions cut 0 bases from V and 4 bases from J, with 12 bases between. This CDR3 is 15 amino acids long. Per germline, CDR1 KGHSH and CDR2 LQKENI. CDR3 loop: CASSPPGTSGYGYTF. CDR3 DNA: TGTGCCAGCTCACCACCTGGGACATCGGGCTATGGCTACACCTTC.

A single count supports this clone. This chain uses TRBV29-1 with TRBJ2-7; 9 nucleotides match TRBD2. V dropped 6 bases and J dropped 0; count of bases not matched to a gene: 9. The germline CDR1 and CDR2 sequences are SQVTM and ANQGSEA. The CDR3 contains 15 residues. The CDR3: CSVTGTSLSSYEQYF. The DNA of the CDR3 is TGCAGCGTCACTGGGACTAGCCTTAGCTCCTACGAGCAGTACTTC.

The V gene is TRBV10-3, the J gene TRBJ2-2, with D possibly TRBD1 on 6 matching bases. Germline V lookup: CDR1 ENHRY, CDR2 SYGVKD. Trimming removed 10 bases at V and 3 bases at J, with 15 bases between. CDR3 size: 14 residues. The chain's CDR3 is CATLTGPDTGELFF. The CDR3 DNA is TGTGCCACCCTGACAGGACCAGACACCGGGGAGCTGTTTTTT.

CDR3 sequence (DNA): TGTGCCAGCAGTGAGCTTCTGCTAGCGGGGGGGCGCGCCGGGGAGCTGTTTTTT. Translation: CASSELLLAGGRAGELFF. The chain employs TRBV6-1 and TRBJ2-2, with TRBD2 matching over 12 bases. This CDR3 spans 18 amino acids. V was clipped by 3 bases and J by 6 bases; unmatched bases: 11. Germline lookup yields CDR1 MNHNS and CDR2 SASEGT.

The chain combines TRBV7-9 with TRBJ1-2; possibly TRBD1 for D (5 bases). Germline CDR1 and CDR2: SEHNR and FQNEAQ (reference sequence). The CDR3 consists of 18 residues. Trimming left V 1 base short and J 0 bases short, with 18 bases between. CDR3 protein: CASSLGESGALANYGYTF. CDR3 nucleotide sequence: TGTGCCAGCAGCTTAGGTGAAAGCGGGGCGTTAGCTAACTATGGCTACACCTTC.

CDR3 loop: CASSLPGGGEQYF. The CDR3, as DNA: TGTGCCAGCAGCTTGCCGGGAGGGGGCGAGCAGTACTTC. The chain uses TRBV5-4 and TRBJ2-5; 8 bases are shared with TRBD2. The DNA end favors TRBJ2-7, so the J call may be wrong. This CDR3 is built from 13 residues. CDR1 and CDR2 (germline): SGHNT, YYREEE (reference sequence).

J is TRBJ2-4 and V is TRBV29-1; 9 nucleotides agree with TRBD1. The CDR3 totals 16 residues. Germline lookup yields CDR1 SQVTM and CDR2 ANQGSEA. The trim removed 4 bases at V and 1 base at J, leaving 8 bases unmatched. The CDR3 region is CSVGGQGGGAKNIQYF. DNA for the CDR3: TGCAGCGTTGGGGGACAGGGTGGGGGGGCCAAAAACATTCAGTACTTC. Full variable domain (outside the CDR3, taken from reference TRBV29-1 and TRBJ2-4): SAVISQKPSRDICQRGTSLTIQCQVDSQVTMMFWYRQQPGQSLTLIATANQGSEATYESGFVIDKFPISRPNLTFSTLTVSNMSPEDSSIYLCSVGGQGGGAKNIQYFGAGTRLSVL.

This chain uses TRBV9 with TRBJ2-3, with TRBD1 matching 10 bases. The CDR3 runs 16 residues. J gave up 1 base and V 4 bases, and 6 bases lay outside the gene matches. The germline gives CDR1 SGDLS, CDR2 YYNGEE. The CDR3 reads CASSPDRGLGTDTQYF. CDR3 DNA sequence: TGTGCCAGCAGCCCAGACAGGGGGCTAGGCACAGATACGCAGTATTTT.

This rearrangement joins TRBV6-5 to TRBJ2-7, with 10 bases lining up with TRBD2. Per the germline V gene, CDR1 is MNHEY and CDR2 is SVGAGI. The CDR3 is 14 residues long. The trim removed 8 bases at V and 4 bases at J, leaving 8 bases unmatched. CDR3 protein: CASGSSGSEYEQYF. The DNA for the CDR3 is TGTGCCAGCGGCTCTAGCGGGAGTGAGTACGAGCAGTACTTC.

The gene calls are TRBV4-3 and TRBJ2-2; D unresolved. This CDR3 has 14 amino acids. Trimming stripped 0 bases from V and 5 bases from J, with 7 bases between. The germline V gene has CDR1 LGHNA and CDR2 YSLEER. As DNA, the CDR3 is TGCGCCAGCAGCCAAGAAGTACAGACCGGGGAGCTGTTTTTT. This encodes CASSQEVQTGELFF.

Concerning this clone: The junction does not match germline at one end; this may be a read error. The chain recombines TRBV7-9 with TRBJ1-2; 9 bases are a match to TRBD1. The CDR3 spans 13 residues. Looked up from germline, CDR1 is SEHNR and CDR2 is FQNEAQ (reference sequence). The CDR3, as DNA: TGTTCCAGCAGCTTACAGGGGGCTGGGGGCTACACCTTC. Amino acid sequence: CSSSLQGAGGYTF.

The chain links TRBV5-1 to TRBJ2-4; 8 nucleotides align to TRBD2. The CDR3 covers 17 residues. CDR1 is SGHRS and CDR2 is YFSETQ in the germline V gene. V gave up 6 bases and J gave up 0 bases; unmatched junction bases: 11. CDR3 DNA sequence: TGCGCCAGCAATAGCGGGACCCTAGGGGGAGCCAAAAACATTCAGTACTTC. Translation: CASNSGTLGGAKNIQYF.

The genes are TRBV19 and TRBJ2-3; 9 nucleotides match TRBD2. The CDR3 totals 14 residues. V lost 3 bases to trimming and J lost 10 bases; unmatched junction nucleotides: 8. From germline, CDR1 is LNHDA and CDR2 SQIVND (reference sequence). CDR3 nucleotides: TGTGCCAGTAGTATGACTAGCGGCCCCCAAGCGCAGTATTTT. This encodes CASSMTSGPQAQYF.